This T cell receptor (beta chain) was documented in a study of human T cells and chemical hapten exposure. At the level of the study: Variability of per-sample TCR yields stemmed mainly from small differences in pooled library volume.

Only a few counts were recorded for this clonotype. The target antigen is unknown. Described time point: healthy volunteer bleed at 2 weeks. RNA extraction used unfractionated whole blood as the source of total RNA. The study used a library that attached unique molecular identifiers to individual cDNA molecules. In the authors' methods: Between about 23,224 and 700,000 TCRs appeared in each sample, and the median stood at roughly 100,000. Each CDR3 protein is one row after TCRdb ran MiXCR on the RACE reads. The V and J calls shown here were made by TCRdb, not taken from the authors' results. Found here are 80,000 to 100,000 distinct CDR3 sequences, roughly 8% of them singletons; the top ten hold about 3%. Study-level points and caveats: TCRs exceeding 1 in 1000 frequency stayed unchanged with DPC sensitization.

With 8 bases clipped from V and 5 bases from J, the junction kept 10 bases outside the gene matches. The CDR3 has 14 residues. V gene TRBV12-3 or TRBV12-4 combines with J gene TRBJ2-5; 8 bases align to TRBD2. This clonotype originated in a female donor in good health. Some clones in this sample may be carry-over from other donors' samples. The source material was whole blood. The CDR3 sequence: CASGQKRELETQYF. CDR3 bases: TGTGCCAGCGGTCAGAAGCGGGAGCTGGAGACCCAGTACTTC.